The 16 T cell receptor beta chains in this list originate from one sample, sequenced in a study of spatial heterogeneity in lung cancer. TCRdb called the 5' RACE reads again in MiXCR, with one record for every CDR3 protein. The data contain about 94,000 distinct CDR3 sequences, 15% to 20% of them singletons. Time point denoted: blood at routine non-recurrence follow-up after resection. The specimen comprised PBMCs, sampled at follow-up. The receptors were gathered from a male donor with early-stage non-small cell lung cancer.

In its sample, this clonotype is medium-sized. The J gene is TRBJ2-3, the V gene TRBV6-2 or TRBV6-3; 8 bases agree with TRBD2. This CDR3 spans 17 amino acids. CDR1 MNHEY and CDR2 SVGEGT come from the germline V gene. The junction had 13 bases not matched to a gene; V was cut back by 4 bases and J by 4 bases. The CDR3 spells CASSSAGAGEGADTQYF. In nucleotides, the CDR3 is TGTGCCAGCAGTTCGGCGGGAGCGGGAGAGGGGGCAGATACGCAGTATTTT.

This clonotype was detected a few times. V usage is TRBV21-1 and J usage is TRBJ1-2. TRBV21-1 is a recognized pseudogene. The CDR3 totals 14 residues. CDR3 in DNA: TGTGCCAGCAGCACGGGTAGGAGGAACTATGGCTACACCTTC. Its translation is CASSTGRRNYGYTF.

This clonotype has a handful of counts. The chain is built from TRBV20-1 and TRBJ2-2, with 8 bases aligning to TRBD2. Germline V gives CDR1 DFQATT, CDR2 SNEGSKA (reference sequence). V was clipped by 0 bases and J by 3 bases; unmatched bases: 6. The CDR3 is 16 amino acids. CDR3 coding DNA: TGCAGTGCTAGAGATCGGAGACTAGCGTACACCGGGGAGCTGTTTTTT. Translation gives CSARDRRLAYTGELFF.

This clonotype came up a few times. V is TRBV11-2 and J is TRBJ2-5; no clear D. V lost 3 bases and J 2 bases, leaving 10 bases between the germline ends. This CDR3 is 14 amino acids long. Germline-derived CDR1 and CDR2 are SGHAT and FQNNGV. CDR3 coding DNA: TGTGCCAGCAGCTTCCTTTCCACTCAAGAGACCCAGTACTTC. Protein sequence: CASSFLSTQETQYF. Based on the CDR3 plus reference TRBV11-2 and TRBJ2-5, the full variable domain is EAGVAQSPRYKIIEKRQSVAFWCNPISGHATLYWYQQILGQGPKLLIQFQNNGVVDDSQLPKDRFSAERLKGVDSTLKIQPAKLEDSAVYLCASSFLSTQETQYFGPGTRLLVL.

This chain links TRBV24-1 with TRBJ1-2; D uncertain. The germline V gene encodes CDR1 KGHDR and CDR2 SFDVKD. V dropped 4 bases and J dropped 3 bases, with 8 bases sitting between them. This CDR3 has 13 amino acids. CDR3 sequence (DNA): TGTGCCACCAGTGACGCAGATTACTATGGCTACACCTTC. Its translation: CATSDADYYGYTF.

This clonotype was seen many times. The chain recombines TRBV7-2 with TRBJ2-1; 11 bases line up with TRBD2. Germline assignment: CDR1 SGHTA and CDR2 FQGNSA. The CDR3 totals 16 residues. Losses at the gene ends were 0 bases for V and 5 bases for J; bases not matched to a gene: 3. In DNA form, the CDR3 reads TGTGCCAGCAGCTTAGCGCTAGCGGGAGGTCACAATGAGCAGTTCTTC. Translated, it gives CASSLALAGGHNEQFF.

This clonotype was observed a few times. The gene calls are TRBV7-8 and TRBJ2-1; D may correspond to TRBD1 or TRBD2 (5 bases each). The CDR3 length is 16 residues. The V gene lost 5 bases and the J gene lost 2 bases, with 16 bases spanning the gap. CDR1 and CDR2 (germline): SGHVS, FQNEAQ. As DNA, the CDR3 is TGTGCCAGCAGCCTAGGGGCGGGTATGGCCTACAATGAGCAGTTCTTC. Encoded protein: CASSLGAGMAYNEQFF.

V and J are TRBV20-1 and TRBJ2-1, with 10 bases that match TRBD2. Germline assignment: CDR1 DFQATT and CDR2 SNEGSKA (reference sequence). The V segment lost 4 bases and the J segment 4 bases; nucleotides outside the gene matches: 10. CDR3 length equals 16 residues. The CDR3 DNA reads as TGCAGTGCTACCTCTTCACTAGCGGGGAGATACAATGAGCAGTTCTTC. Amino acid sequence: CSATSSLAGRYNEQFF.

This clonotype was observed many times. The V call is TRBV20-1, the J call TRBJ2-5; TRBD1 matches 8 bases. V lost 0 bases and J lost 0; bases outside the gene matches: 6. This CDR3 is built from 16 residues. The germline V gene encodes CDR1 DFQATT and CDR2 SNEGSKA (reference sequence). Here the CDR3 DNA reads TGCAGTGCTAGAGATTCCAGGGACAGGTACCAAGAGACCCAGTACTTC. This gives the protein CSARDSRDRYQETQYF.

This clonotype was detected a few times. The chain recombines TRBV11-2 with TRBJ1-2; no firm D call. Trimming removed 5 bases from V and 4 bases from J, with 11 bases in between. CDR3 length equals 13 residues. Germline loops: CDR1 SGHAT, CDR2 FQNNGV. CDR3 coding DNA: TGTGCCAGCAGCCCCTCCAGCGGCTATGGCTACACCTTC. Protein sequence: CASSPSSGYGYTF.

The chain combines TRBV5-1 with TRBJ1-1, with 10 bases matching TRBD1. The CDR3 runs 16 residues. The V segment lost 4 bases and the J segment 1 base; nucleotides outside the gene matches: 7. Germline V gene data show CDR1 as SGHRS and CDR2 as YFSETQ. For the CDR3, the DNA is TGCGCCAGCAGCGTGGGACAGGGGAGAACGAACACTGAAGCTTTCTTT. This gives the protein CASSVGQGRTNTEAFF.

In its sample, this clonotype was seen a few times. The CDR3 DNA reads as TGCAGCGTTAACGACAGGGTGGGCACTGAAGCTTTCTTT. It specifies CSVNDRVGTEAFF. The chain combines TRBV29-1 with TRBJ1-1; 7 bases match TRBD1. The CDR3 is 13 residues long. The germline V gene encodes CDR1 SQVTM and CDR2 ANQGSEA. V shed 5 bases and J 4 bases; nucleotides not matched to a gene: 7. Variable domain in full (rest from reference TRBV29-1 and TRBJ1-1): SAVISQKPSRDICQRGTSLTIQCQVDSQVTMMFWYRQQPGQSLTLIATANQGSEATYESGFVIDKFPISRPNLTFSTLTVSNMSPEDSSIYLCSVNDRVGTEAFFGQGTRLTVV.

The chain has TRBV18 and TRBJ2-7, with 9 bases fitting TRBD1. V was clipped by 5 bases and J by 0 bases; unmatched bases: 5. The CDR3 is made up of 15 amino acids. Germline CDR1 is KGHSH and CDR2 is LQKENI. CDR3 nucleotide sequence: TGTGCCAGCTCAACAGGGGGCGAGGTCTCCTACGAGCAGTACTTC. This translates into CASSTGGEVSYEQYF.

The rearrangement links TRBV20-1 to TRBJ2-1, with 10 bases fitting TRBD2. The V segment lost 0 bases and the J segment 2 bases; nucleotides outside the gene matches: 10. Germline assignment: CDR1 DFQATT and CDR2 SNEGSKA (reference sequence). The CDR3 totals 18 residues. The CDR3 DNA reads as TGCAGTGCTAGAGATGACCGTAGAGGACTAGCGGCCTACAATGAGCAGTTCTTC. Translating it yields CSARDDRRGLAAYNEQFF.

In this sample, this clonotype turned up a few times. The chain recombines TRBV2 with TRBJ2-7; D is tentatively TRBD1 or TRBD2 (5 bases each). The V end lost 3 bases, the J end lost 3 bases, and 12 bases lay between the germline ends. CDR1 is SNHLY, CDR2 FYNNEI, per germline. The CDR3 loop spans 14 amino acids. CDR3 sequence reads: CASSEQGEGYEQYF. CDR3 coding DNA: TGTGCCAGCAGTGAGCAGGGAGAGGGCTACGAGCAGTACTTC.

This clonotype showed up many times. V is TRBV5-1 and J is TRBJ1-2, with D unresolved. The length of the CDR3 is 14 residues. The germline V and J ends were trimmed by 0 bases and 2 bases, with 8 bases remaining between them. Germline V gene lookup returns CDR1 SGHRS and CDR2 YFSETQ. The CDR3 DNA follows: TGCGCCAGCAGCTTGGATGTCGGGAACTATGGCTACACCTTC. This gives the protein CASSLDVGNYGYTF. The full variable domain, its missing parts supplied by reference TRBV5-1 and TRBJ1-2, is KAGVTQTPRYLIKTRGQQVTLSCSPISGHRSVSWYQQTPGQGLQFLFEYFSETQRNKGNFPGRFSGRQFSNSRSEMNVSTLELGDSALYLCASSLDVGNYGYTFGSGTRLTVV.